This TCR beta chain was recorded in a study of OX40 agonist ivuxolimab in advanced cancers. Profiling relied on immunoSEQ multiplex PCR, and the TCRdb table lists in-frame clones only, not all of them. The data hold 82,000 or so clones, with 85% observed a single time. On this clone itself: Its antigen is still unknown.

Study-level results: Partly responding patients at 0.1-3.0 mg/kg showed some of the smallest clonal expansion.

With 0 bases removed from V and 12 bases from J, the gap between germline ends came to 12 bases. Germline V gene lookup returns CDR1 MNHNY and CDR2 SVGAGI (reference sequence). The CDR3 is 14 amino acids. Specimen: CD4+ or CD8+ T cells sorted from blood, collected in a trial of the OX40 agonist ivuxolimab. The receptor was derived from an adult with an advanced solid tumor such as melanoma, head and neck, liver or kidney cancer. The V and J genes are TRBV6-6 and TRBJ1-6; D remains unclear. Written as DNA, the CDR3 is TGTGCCAGCAGTTACTCCTCGACCGGGGTACCCCTCCACTTT. Encoded protein: CASSYSSTGVPLHF.